This TCR beta chain was obtained from a study of T-cell reconstitution after alpha-beta-depleted transplantation in children (dated by TCRdb to 2015 to 2016). Notes on the research overall: Using TCR repertoire profiling, the study quantitatively followed how T-cell immune reconstitution unfolded in children after TCRalphabeta/CD19-depleted allogeneic hematopoietic cell transplantation.

Remarks on this clonotype: No antigen is known for it. No much larger clone exists at a distance of one base, and base qualities are not known.

Library generation was performed with PCR. Sequencing took place on an Illumina HiSeq 2500. TCR libraries were prepared with molecular barcoding, using unique molecular identifiers to normalize TCRbeta repertoire quantification. TCRdb trimmed public reads at Q25 via fastp, called clones via MiXCR and kept in-frame beta chains. Rows matching on CDR3 protein sequence are summarized as one entry with the most common DNA and genes. The sample records roughly 300,000 distinct CDR3 sequences, about a tenth of which are singletons. The ten largest clones represent roughly 9.1% of the sample. The trim is 8 bases for V and 4 bases for J, with a gap of 14 bases between the germline ends. The CDR3 numbers 14 residues from cysteine through phenylalanine. Left in the record is the CDR3 DNA by itself, 42 bases read in frame from the first base.

The chain is made from TRBV12-3 or TRBV12-4 and TRBJ2-2; TRBD2 is a weak D gene call, 6 bases matching. The clonotype comes from a human donor who donated a stem cell graft to a child with SCID. The sequenced sample was PBMCs from the stem cell graft donor, obtained from the stem cell graft. The DNA reads TGTGCCAGCTCTACATTGGGGGGCACCGGGGAGCTGTTTTTT. This sequence encodes CASSTLGGTGELFF.